This T cell receptor (beta chain) was found in a study of T cells after yellow fever vaccination. Overall study findings and caveats: Post-booster repertoires again held most primary-vaccination clones (roughly 96% CD4, just under 90% CD8). Overlap between CD4 and CD8 compartments was detected for a small share of clonotypes.

MiXCR, run by TCRdb on the 5' RACE reads, gives a single entry per CDR3 protein. The sample holds approximately 300,000 distinct CDR3 sequences; about 10% are singletons and the top ten take 3% to 3.5%. Details on this clonotype: Its target is unknown.

The junction had 4 bases not matched to a gene; V was cut back by 3 bases and J by 2 bases. This CDR3 has 17 residues. Germline CDR1 MGHRA, CDR2 YSYEKL. The receptor was isolated from a man aged 18-30 years who received the YFV17D yellow fever vaccine. The chain links TRBV4-1 to TRBJ2-5; TRBD2 aligns across 15 bases. The sample was CD4+ T cells sorted from PBMCs, taken 45 days after the yellow fever booster vaccination. The CDR3 DNA is TGCGCCAGCAGCCACGGGGGGACTAGCGGGGGGCAAGAGACCCAGTACTTC. Encoded protein: CASSHGGTSGGQETQYF.